The 24 T cell receptor beta chains reported below all come from one sample, sequenced in a study of blood T cell repertoires in COVID-19. Sequencing used immunoSEQ multiplex PCR; TCRdb keeps in-frame clones, though not all of them. The table shows under 60,000 clones, with around 91% occurring only once. The sequencing sample was made of peripheral blood. The receptors here all came from a human donor in a cohort sampled during active COVID-19.

The chain combines TRBV7-9 with TRBJ2-1, with a tentative D call TRBD2 (6 bases). This CDR3 contains 14 residues. In germline, CDR1 is SEHNR, CDR2 FQNEAQ (reference sequence). Trimming removed 6 bases from V and 4 bases from J, with 13 bases in between. The CDR3 bases are TGTGCCAGCAGACCTCCGACTAGATACAATGAGCAGTTCTTC. Amino acid sequence: CASRPPTRYNEQFF.

The rearrangement joins TRBV5-1 to TRBJ2-1; 7 bases are a match to TRBD1. CDR1 and CDR2 (germline): SGHRS, YFSETQ. V shed 0 bases and J 5 bases; nucleotides not matched to a gene: 11. CDR3 size: 17 residues. Written as DNA, the CDR3 is TGCGCCAGCAGCTTGGAAAGGGGGCGGAGTTGGGACAATGAGCAGTTCTTC. Translated: CASSLERGRSWDNEQFF.

In this sample, this clone turned up once. This sequence joins TRBV3-1 (or the pseudogene TRBV3-2) and TRBJ1-4; D gene unclear. The CDR3 runs to 14 residues. V was pared by 5 bases and J by 5 bases, with 12 bases between. Germline V gene lookup returns CDR1 LGHDT and CDR2 YNNKEL (reference sequence). Here the CDR3 DNA reads TGTGCCAGCAGCGCCCCCCTCGGGAATGAAAAACTGTTTTTT. It is translated as CASSAPLGNEKLFF.

This chain uses TRBV5-5 with TRBJ2-5; 7 positions agree with TRBD1. This CDR3 is 14 amino acids long. V lost 0 bases, J lost 4 bases, and 3 bases stayed unmatched. The germline V gene has CDR1 SGHKS and CDR2 YYEKEE (reference sequence). The CDR3 is CASSLGQGRETQYF. CDR3 nucleotide sequence: TGTGCCAGCAGCTTGGGACAGGGAAGAGAGACCCAGTACTTC.

J is TRBJ2-2 and V is TRBV24-1; 7 nucleotides line up with TRBD1. J was trimmed by 3 bases and V by 5 bases; bases with no gene match: 20. The CDR3 is 20 amino acids. The germline gives CDR1 KGHDR, CDR2 SFDVKD. The CDR3 is CATSATQPLSRQGHTGELFF. The CDR3 nucleotides read TGTGCCACCAGTGCGACCCAGCCCCTTTCGAGACAGGGTCACACCGGGGAGCTGTTTTTT.

The CDR3, as DNA: TGTGCCTGGAGGATGACTAGCGGGAGGGATACGCAGTATTTT. This codes for CAWRMTSGRDTQYF. This sequence joins TRBV30 and TRBJ2-3, with 13 bases matching TRBD2. J was trimmed by 6 bases and V by 3 bases; bases with no gene match: 3. CDR3 length: 14 residues. Germline V gene data show CDR1 as GTSNPN and CDR2 as SVGIG (reference sequence).

The chain carries TRBV13 and TRBJ2-7; the match to TRBD2 covers 9 bases. V trimming: 3 bases; J trimming: 0 bases; junction bases outside the gene matches: 3. CDR3 length: 15 amino acids. Germline loops: CDR1 PRHDT, CDR2 FYEKMQ (reference sequence). The DNA of the CDR3 is TGTGCCAGCAGCTTGTCTAGCGGGGACTCCTACGAGCAGTACTTC. Its protein product is CASSLSSGDSYEQYF.

CDR3 in amino acids: CASSQDKSGAQNTEAFF. DNA for the CDR3: TGCGCCAGCAGCCAAGACAAATCAGGGGCGCAGAACACTGAAGCTTTCTTT. The chain recombines TRBV4-1 with TRBJ1-1; maybe TRBD1 (6 bases). The CDR3 has 17 residues. V was cut by 0 bases and J by 1 base, with 15 bases left in between. Germline CDR1 is MGHRA and CDR2 is YSYEKL.

The chain is built from TRBV18 and TRBJ2-3; D ambiguous. Looked up from germline, CDR1 is KGHSH and CDR2 is LQKENI. V shed 2 bases and J shed 0 bases, with 9 bases lying between them. The CDR3 is made up of 15 amino acids. Here the CDR3 reads CASSPYISSTDTQYF. CDR3 bases: TGTGCCAGCTCACCATACATCTCTAGCACAGATACGCAGTATTTT.

The chain recombines TRBV7-3 with TRBJ2-1; perhaps TRBD2 as D (6 bases). CDR3 length: 16 residues. Germline V gives CDR1 SGHTA, CDR2 FQGTGA. V was cut by 0 bases and J by 0 bases, with 9 bases left in between. CDR3 in amino acids: CASSLTGRDSYNEQFF. CDR3 bases: TGTGCCAGCAGCTTAACGGGGCGGGACTCCTACAATGAGCAGTTCTTC.

V and J are TRBV18 and TRBJ1-1; D might be TRBD1 (6 bases). The CDR3 is 14 residues long. Trimming removed 5 bases from V and 4 bases from J, with 14 bases in between. CDR1 KGHSH and CDR2 LQKENI come from the germline V gene. Here the CDR3 reads CASSTTGLPTEAFF. In DNA form, the CDR3 reads TGTGCCAGCTCAACCACAGGGCTTCCCACTGAAGCTTTCTTT. The variable domain in full, completed from reference TRBV18 and TRBJ1-1, reads NAGVMQNPRHLVRRRGQEARLRCSPMKGHSHVYWYRQLPEEGLKFMVYLQKENIIDESGMPKERFSAEFPKEGPSILRIQQVVRGDSAAYFCASSTTGLPTEAFFGQGTRLTVV.

This chain connects TRBV27 to TRBJ1-2; 7 nucleotides match TRBD1. This CDR3 has 14 amino acids. The germline gives CDR1 MNHEY, CDR2 SMNVEV (reference sequence). The J segment lost 4 bases and the V segment lost 0 bases, leaving 2 bases of the junction unmatched. Here the CDR3 DNA reads TGTGCCAGCAGTTTATCGACAGGGAGCTATGGCTACACCTTC. Protein: CASSLSTGSYGYTF.

This chain links TRBV14 with TRBJ2-5; 7 bases map to TRBD1. The V gene's germline CDR1 is SGHDN and CDR2 FVKESK. CDR3 length equals 15 residues. V dropped 3 bases and J dropped 5; count of bases not matched to a gene: 9. The CDR3 DNA sequence: TGTGCCAGCAGCCATATACAGGGGATGGGCGAGACCCAGTACTTC. It specifies CASSHIQGMGETQYF.

This sequence joins TRBV13 and TRBJ2-7, with a tentative D call TRBD1 (5 bases). The CDR3 totals 13 residues. Germline-derived CDR1 and CDR2 are PRHDT and FYEKMQ (reference sequence). V was pared by 2 bases and J by 1 base, with 6 bases between. The DNA for the CDR3 is TGTGCCAGCAGCTTACAGGGATCCTACGAGCAGTACTTC. It encodes CASSLQGSYEQYF.

The chain carries TRBV27 and TRBJ2-7, with 12 bases lining up with TRBD2. CDR1 and CDR2 from the germline V gene are MNHEY and SMNVEV (reference sequence). The junction had 9 bases not matched to a gene; V was cut back by 0 bases and J by 6 bases. This CDR3 is 17 amino acids long. The CDR3 coding sequence is TGTGCCAGCAGTTTATCGGTACACGGACTAGCGGGAACCGAGCAGTACTTC. Translating it yields CASSLSVHGLAGTEQYF.

V gene TRBV15 combines with J gene TRBJ1-4; weak D call: TRBD1 (5 bases). The CDR3 runs to 14 residues. Germline assignment: CDR1 LNHNV and CDR2 YYDKDF (reference sequence). The V end lost 4 bases, the J end lost 7 bases, and 13 bases lay between the germline ends. The CDR3: CATSIWGPGEKLFF. Written as DNA, the CDR3 is TGTGCCACCAGCATTTGGGGCCCGGGTGAAAAACTGTTTTTT.

The chain couples TRBV20-1 to TRBJ2-7, with TRBD2 identical over 11 bases. The CDR3 covers 16 residues. V lost 3 bases, J lost 1 base, and 8 bases stayed unmatched. Germline V lookup: CDR1 DFQATT, CDR2 SNEGSKA (reference sequence). CDR3 DNA sequence: TGCAGTGCTAGTCAGCTAGCGGGAGGTCTATCCTACGAGCAGTACTTC. Protein: CSASQLAGGLSYEQYF.

This chain uses TRBV5-1 with TRBJ1-1; 10 bases match TRBD1. There are 17 residues in the CDR3. Unmatched junction bases numbered 10, after V lost 4 bases and J lost 1 base. In germline, CDR1 is SGHRS, CDR2 YFSETQ. The DNA of the CDR3 is TGCGCCAGCAGCCCCGGGACAGGGGTAACGGAGAACACTGAAGCTTTCTTT. Its protein is CASSPGTGVTENTEAFF.

The sample holds one count of this clone. V gene TRBV27 combines with J gene TRBJ2-1; TRBD2 aligns across 9 bases. V shed 6 bases and J 10 bases; nucleotides not matched to a gene: 10. CDR3 length: 14 residues. Germline lookup yields CDR1 MNHEY and CDR2 SMNVEV (reference sequence). The CDR3, as DNA: TGTGCCAGCAGCGCCGCGGGGGGGGGCTTAGAGCAGTTCTTC. This sequence encodes CASSAAGGGLEQFF.

The genes are TRBV15 and TRBJ1-3; the D gene is possibly TRBD1 (5 bases). The CDR3 loop spans 15 amino acids. Trimming left V 0 bases short and J 3 bases short, with 9 bases between. Germline lookup yields CDR1 LNHNV and CDR2 YYDKDF (reference sequence). The DNA for the CDR3 is TGTGCCACCAGCAGAGACAGGGATTTTGGAAACACCATATATTTT. It encodes CATSRDRDFGNTIYF.

This sequence joins TRBV5-1 and TRBJ2-1, with 14 nucleotides matching TRBD2. The CDR3 extends over 16 amino acids. V gave up 0 bases and J gave up 7 bases; unmatched junction bases: 3. The germline CDR1 and CDR2 sequences are SGHRS and YFSETQ. CDR3 sequence reads: CASSLAGTSGSNEQFF. The CDR3 DNA reads TGCGCCAGCAGCTTGGCCGGGACTAGCGGGAGTAATGAGCAGTTCTTC.

The V gene is TRBV11-2, the J gene TRBJ1-1, with unresolved D. Germline-derived CDR1 and CDR2 are SGHAT and FQNNGV. There are 14 residues in the CDR3. Trimming stripped 5 bases from V and 4 bases from J, with 14 bases between. This chain's CDR3 is CASSQEPTSTEAFF. The CDR3, as DNA: TGTGCCAGCAGCCAAGAACCGACATCCACTGAAGCTTTCTTT.

The chain combines TRBV7-9 with TRBJ1-1; the match to TRBD1 covers 8 bases. Germline CDR1 SEHNR, CDR2 FQNEAQ (reference sequence). The CDR3 extends over 13 amino acids. V trimming: 2 bases; J trimming: 7 bases; junction bases outside the gene matches: 3. The CDR3 DNA reads as TGTGCCAGCAGCTTACAGGGGGCTAATGAAGCTTTCTTT. This codes for CASSLQGANEAFF. The complete variable domain, with remaining parts taken from reference TRBV7-9 and TRBJ1-1, reads DTGVSQNPRHKITKRGQNVTFRCDPISEHNRLYWYRQTLGQGPEFLTYFQNEAQLEKSRLLSDRFSAERPKGSFSTLEIQRTEQGDSAMYLCASSLQGANEAFFGQGTRLTVV.

The chain joins TRBV4-1 to TRBJ2-7, with 7 bases that match TRBD1. CDR3 length: 14 residues. With V trimmed by 5 bases and J by 7 bases, 11 bases remained unmatched. Germline lookup yields CDR1 MGHRA and CDR2 YSYEKL. In nucleotides, the CDR3 is TGCGCCAGCAGCGTCCGGGACAGCCCGTATGAGCAGTACTTC. It yields the protein CASSVRDSPYEQYF.